This T cell receptor (beta chain) was retrieved from a study of shared clonotypes between healthy human individuals (dated by TCRdb to the early 2020s). Background on the whole study: A couple of women and a few men aged 18 to 49 years were included in the cohort. Per donor, three plates each were used for CD4 naive and CD4 memory, two for CD8 naive, and one for CD8 memory. Blood TCR repertoires of roughly five healthy adults were deeply sequenced to estimate repertoire size and the extent of clonotype sharing between individuals. Libraries were prepared and TCR repertoires were sequenced by different laboratories using diverse techniques, in order to increase sequencing depth and limit assay-specific biases. Between about 0.94 and 8.9 billion PBMCs per donor were obtained by leukapheresis.

Healthy HIV-negative adults with no recently reported acute infections or vaccinations were included as donors. All donors were Caucasian adults living in Nashville, Tennessee, USA. CD4+ T cells were enriched by magnetic negative selection, after which naive cells were positively selected on CD45RA and the negative fraction was taken as the memory subset. Blood was collected by leukapheresis, and PBMCs were isolated by Ficoll-Histopaque density gradient centrifugation and then cryopreserved in liquid nitrogen vapor phase. Purity and quantity of every magnetically sorted T cell population were checked by analytical flow cytometry. Genomic DNA was isolated from each sorted fraction and quantified by UV absorbance on a Nanodrop 2000c. In the case of this clone: Its antigen is currently not known. Base qualities are not recorded, but no much larger clone differs from it by a single base.

Trimming takes 2 bases off V and 4 bases off J; junction bases not matched to a gene: 3. The germline V gene encodes CDR1 SGHAT and CDR2 FQNNGV. Its CDR3 holds 14 amino acids, cysteine through phenylalanine. The DNA shown is the 42-base CDR3, in frame from base 1. Here is what the overall study found, with its caveats: Estimated clonotype richness was generally larger for naive than for memory subsets. Based on pairwise subsampling, the degree of clonotype sharing among donors was expected to be affected by sequencing depth. Sharing across several donors was observed for approximately 5% of naive CD4, about 3.2% of naive CD8, 2.3% of memory CD4, and roughly 0.4% of memory CD8 clonotypes. Compared with non-shared clonotypes, clonotypes shared by all four sorted-subset donors had higher generation probabilities. Sampling was limited to blood, and TCR repertoires in tissue likely differ from TCR repertoires in blood. Rarefaction of sorted-subset datasets indicated incomplete sequencing despite the large sequencing depth. The small number of donors limited the genetic and exposure-history diversity represented.

Using the deep immunoSEQ assay, TCR CDR3 regions were amplified from genomic DNA by multiplex PCR. For each cell subset, the extracted genomic DNA was distributed evenly across all wells of several immunoSEQ 96-well plates, and each plate served as one replicate. For sorted subsets, each replicate PCR was loaded with approximately 200 ng genomic DNA, equivalent to 30,000 or so T cell genomes. Purified libraries were quantified with a Qubit 3.0 fluorometer, sized on a Bioanalyzer 2100, and re-quantified with the KAPA Library Quantification kit. Each immunoSEQ 96-well plate was sequenced on its own single-read 150-cycle Illumina NextSeq 550 flow cell. In the original analysis: Because the immunoSEQ output held only junctional sequences and lacked quality scores, the filtering could not match the filtering applied to full-length reads. To assign V/J genes and CDR3, sequences were annotated using PyIR, a Python wrapper for IgBLAST v1.9, with IMGT germline references. Reads were filtered out if the reads had weak V/J assignments (E-value above 1e-6), no CDR3, stop codons, out-of-frame junctions, or ambiguous translated residues. V3J clonotypes were defined by identical inferred V gene, J gene, and CDR3 amino acid sequence. Percentage overlap between repertoires was calculated by dividing the number of shared unique clonotypes by the size of the smaller repertoire. Richness of each repertoire was evaluated using RTK rarefaction, the Chao1 estimator, and Recon v2.1 estimates of unobserved clonotypes. Generation probabilities were computed with OLGA for all TCRbeta clonotypes obtained by the gDNA method from several donors. The immuneACCESS repertoire file appears here via TCRdb, limited to in-frame rearrangements. These files lack a portion of the clones; in checked studies, under half of the deficit traces to unresolved V genes, and the cause of the others is not known. V, J and clone size were drawn from that table, and D and trimming were deduced from the DNA. The sample data list approximately 2.4 million clones, and 90% to 96% of these were observed just once. Around 0.13% of the sample is in the top ten clones.

The sequenced material came from naive CD4+ T cells sorted from blood. The sample's cell subset or site label, in plain terms: CD45RA+ positively selected. This clonotype was obtained from a man younger than 30 in good health. The chain links TRBV11-2 with TRBJ2-3; TRBD2 fits 7 bases in the junction. The nucleotide sequence reads TGTGCCAGCAGCTTAAACCGGGGGGCAGATACGCAGTATTTT. It encodes CASSLNRGADTQYF.